These T cell receptor beta chains were read from a single sample in a study of T cell repertoires in cytomegalovirus infection. Using its own MiXCR run on the reads, TCRdb lists one record per CDR3 protein. The data contain 200,000 to 300,000 distinct CDR3 sequences, over 8% of them singletons. Sequenced: PBMCs. The receptors here all came from a human donor in good health (CMV status not recorded). Some clones in this sample may be carry-over from other donors' samples. Each CDR3 is given with its conserved first and last residue. Fields, in order: J gene, D gene, clone size, V gene, CDR3 protein, CDR3 DNA. The D gene is left open where the match is weak. Rows give clone size only sometimes, using once, few, many, or a class for an expanded clone.

j_gene: TRBJ2-3
d_gene: TRBD2
abundance: many
v_gene: TRBV7-2
CDR3aa: CASGLAGDTQYF
CDR3nt: TGTGCCAGCGGTTTAGCGGGAGATACGCAGTATTTT

j_gene: TRBJ2-5
d_gene: -
abundance: many
v_gene: TRBV29-1
CDR3aa: CSIQGNGETQYF
CDR3nt: TGCAGCATACAGGGTAATGGTGAGACCCAGTACTTC

j_gene: TRBJ2-3
d_gene: TRBD2
abundance: few
v_gene: TRBV20-1
CDR3aa: CSARLAGVNTDTQYF
CDR3nt: TGCAGTGCTAGGCTAGCGGGAGTCAATACAGATACGCAGTATTTT

j_gene: TRBJ2-7
d_gene: -
abundance: -
v_gene: TRBV5-4
CDR3aa: CASSFRANYEQYF
CDR3nt: TGTGCCAGCAGCTTTCGGGCGAACTACGAGCAGTACTTC

j_gene: TRBJ1-4
d_gene: -
abundance: many
v_gene: TRBV4-3
CDR3aa: CASSQNLDEKLFF
CDR3nt: TGCGCCAGCAGCCAAAATTTGGATGAAAAACTGTTTTTT

j_gene: TRBJ1-1
d_gene: -
abundance: many
v_gene: TRBV7-2
CDR3aa: CASSPRSSRDTEAFF
CDR3nt: TGTGCCAGCAGCCCCAGGTCGAGCAGAGACACTGAAGCTTTCTTT

j_gene: TRBJ2-5
d_gene: TRBD1
abundance: many
v_gene: TRBV28
CDR3aa: CASSLWAGQGMETQYF
CDR3nt: TGTGCCAGCAGTTTATGGGCGGGACAGGGTATGGAGACCCAGTACTTC

j_gene: TRBJ1-2
d_gene: -
abundance: -
v_gene: TRBV29-1
CDR3aa: CSVADGNYGYTF
CDR3nt: TGCAGCGTCGCCGACGGGAACTATGGCTACACCTTC

j_gene: TRBJ2-3
d_gene: -
abundance: few
v_gene: TRBV4-3
CDR3aa: CASSQAVSTDTQYF
CDR3nt: TGCGCCAGCAGCCAGGCAGTGAGCACAGATACGCAGTATTTT

j_gene: TRBJ1-1
d_gene: -
abundance: many
v_gene: TRBV5-1
CDR3aa: CASSQQIGSEAFF
CDR3nt: TGCGCCAGCAGCCAACAGATTGGGTCTGAAGCTTTCTTT

j_gene: TRBJ2-5
d_gene: TRBD2
abundance: -
v_gene: TRBV7-2
CDR3aa: CASSSGLAGIQETQYF
CDR3nt: TGTGCCAGCAGCTCGGGACTAGCGGGGATCCAAGAGACCCAGTACTTC

j_gene: TRBJ1-2
d_gene: TRBD1
abundance: many
v_gene: TRBV7-2
CDR3aa: CASSPGTGSNYGYTF
CDR3nt: TGTGCCAGCAGCCCCGGGACAGGTTCTAACTATGGCTACACCTTC

j_gene: TRBJ2-5
d_gene: -
abundance: many
v_gene: TRBV6-2/TRBV6-3
CDR3aa: CASSYFSGGGRETQYF
CDR3nt: TGTGCCAGCAGTTACTTTTCTGGCGGGGGCCGAGAGACCCAGTACTTC

j_gene: TRBJ2-1
d_gene: TRBD2
abundance: few
v_gene: TRBV19
CDR3aa: CASSIDLPSGGYNEQFF
CDR3nt: TGTGCCAGTAGTATAGATCTGCCTAGCGGGGGGTACAATGAGCAGTTCTTC

j_gene: TRBJ2-5
d_gene: -
abundance: many
v_gene: TRBV28
CDR3aa: CASNLGPGTQYF
CDR3nt: TGTGCCAGCAATTTGGGGCCGGGGACCCAGTACTTC

j_gene: TRBJ1-5
d_gene: -
abundance: many
v_gene: TRBV7-2
CDR3aa: CASSLGGATDPQHF
CDR3nt: TGTGCCAGCAGCTTAGGCGGGGCTACAGATCCCCAGCATTTT

j_gene: TRBJ2-1
d_gene: TRBD2
abundance: many
v_gene: TRBV3-1
CDR3aa: CASSQGLAGGDYNEQFF
CDR3nt: TGTGCCAGCAGCCAAGGACTAGCGGGAGGGGATTACAATGAGCAGTTCTTC

j_gene: TRBJ2-7
d_gene: -
abundance: -
v_gene: TRBV18
CDR3aa: CASRAYGGIPYEQYF
CDR3nt: TGTGCCAGCCGCGCTTATGGCGGAATTCCCTACGAGCAGTACTTC

j_gene: TRBJ2-1
d_gene: TRBD2
abundance: many
v_gene: TRBV11-2
CDR3aa: CASRTTSGGNLNEQFF
CDR3nt: TGTGCCAGCAGGACGACTAGCGGGGGGAACCTCAATGAGCAGTTCTTC

j_gene: TRBJ1-6
d_gene: -
abundance: many
v_gene: TRBV27
CDR3aa: CASGRDTYLALHF
CDR3nt: TGTGCCAGCGGAAGGGACACCTATTTGGCCCTCCACTTT

j_gene: TRBJ2-5
d_gene: -
abundance: few
v_gene: TRBV20-1
CDR3aa: CSPRPLNQETQYF
CDR3nt: TGCAGCCCCAGGCCTCTAAACCAAGAGACCCAGTACTTC

j_gene: TRBJ2-3
d_gene: -
abundance: few
v_gene: TRBV28
CDR3aa: CASSPAVGGYSTDTQYF
CDR3nt: TGTGCCAGCAGCCCCGCAGTGGGGGGTTATAGCACAGATACGCAGTATTTT

j_gene: TRBJ2-2
d_gene: -
abundance: many
v_gene: TRBV7-2
CDR3aa: CASSLDYTGELFF
CDR3nt: TGTGCCAGCAGCTTAGATTACACCGGGGAGCTGTTTTTT

j_gene: TRBJ1-6
d_gene: -
abundance: many
v_gene: TRBV7-2
CDR3aa: CASSMGGAVIRRDHNSPLHF
CDR3nt: TGTGCCAGCAGCATGGGAGGGGCCGTAATAAGGCGGGATCATAATTCACCCCTCCACTTT

j_gene: TRBJ1-5
d_gene: TRBD1
abundance: many
v_gene: TRBV7-8
CDR3aa: CASSFRRQGAGSNQPQHF
CDR3nt: TGTGCCAGCAGCTTCAGACGGCAGGGGGCCGGGAGCAATCAGCCCCAGCATTTT

j_gene: TRBJ2-2
d_gene: -
abundance: many
v_gene: TRBV5-1
CDR3aa: CASSLVLAGSGELFF
CDR3nt: TGCGCCAGCAGCTTGGTCCTAGCTGGATCCGGGGAGCTGTTTTTT

j_gene: TRBJ2-5
d_gene: -
abundance: -
v_gene: TRBV6-6
CDR3aa: CASWGTGRERETQYF
CDR3nt: TGTGCCAGCTGGGGAACCGGTAGGGAGCGGGAGACCCAGTACTTC

j_gene: TRBJ1-5
d_gene: TRBD1
abundance: many
v_gene: TRBV28
CDR3aa: CASSLSTGFLQPQHF
CDR3nt: TGTGCCAGCAGTTTATCGACAGGGTTTCTTCAGCCCCAGCATTTT

j_gene: TRBJ2-5
d_gene: TRBD1
abundance: many
v_gene: TRBV7-2
CDR3aa: CASSWTGSEQETQYF
CDR3nt: TGTGCCAGCAGCTGGACAGGGAGCGAACAAGAGACCCAGTACTTC

j_gene: TRBJ1-3
d_gene: TRBD1
abundance: -
v_gene: TRBV7-2
CDR3aa: CASSLFGTGGPGNTIYF
CDR3nt: TGTGCCAGCAGCTTATTCGGGACAGGGGGCCCTGGAAACACCATATATTTT

j_gene: TRBJ1-4
d_gene: -
abundance: many
v_gene: TRBV12-3/TRBV12-4
CDR3aa: CASSLGGVSNEKLFF
CDR3nt: TGTGCCAGCAGTTTAGGAGGGGTCTCTAATGAAAAACTGTTTTTT

j_gene: TRBJ1-6
d_gene: -
abundance: many
v_gene: TRBV20-1
CDR3aa: CSARDQRKSYNSPLHF
CDR3nt: TGCAGTGCTAGAGATCAGAGGAAATCCTATAATTCACCCCTCCACTTT

j_gene: TRBJ2-7
d_gene: -
abundance: many
v_gene: TRBV7-2
CDR3aa: CASSLGWGSGEQYF
CDR3nt: TGTGCCAGCAGCTTAGGGTGGGGTTCGGGCGAGCAGTACTTC

j_gene: TRBJ2-5
d_gene: -
abundance: -
v_gene: TRBV23-1
CDR3aa: CASSQYQETQYF
CDR3nt: TGCGCCAGCAGTCAATATCAAGAGACCCAGTACTTC

j_gene: TRBJ2-5
d_gene: -
abundance: many
v_gene: TRBV10-3
CDR3aa: CAISRGPETQYF
CDR3nt: TGTGCCATCAGCCGGGGCCCGGAGACCCAGTACTTC

j_gene: TRBJ1-2
d_gene: TRBD1
abundance: few
v_gene: TRBV27
CDR3aa: CASSDTGTGLSLSYGYTF
CDR3nt: TGTGCCAGCAGTGATACCGGGACAGGGTTGAGTCTAAGCTATGGCTACACCTTC

j_gene: TRBJ1-6
d_gene: -
abundance: many
v_gene: TRBV7-2
CDR3aa: CASSFNSLGTPLHF
CDR3nt: TGTGCCAGCAGCTTTAACAGTCTAGGGACACCCCTCCACTTT

j_gene: TRBJ1-3
d_gene: -
abundance: many
v_gene: TRBV7-8
CDR3aa: CASSLNAVSGNTIYF
CDR3nt: TGTGCCAGCAGCTTAAATGCGGTCTCTGGAAACACCATATATTTT

j_gene: TRBJ2-4
d_gene: TRBD1
abundance: -
v_gene: TRBV7-9
CDR3aa: CASSESGQIKNIQYF
CDR3nt: TGTGCCAGCAGCGAATCGGGACAGATCAAAAACATTCAGTACTTC

j_gene: TRBJ1-1
d_gene: -
abundance: many
v_gene: TRBV7-6
CDR3aa: CASSLDLHSMNTEAFF
CDR3nt: TGTGCCAGCAGCTTAGATCTACATAGCATGAACACTGAAGCTTTCTTT

j_gene: TRBJ1-2
d_gene: -
abundance: many
v_gene: TRBV28
CDR3aa: CASSIRSGGYTF
CDR3nt: TGTGCCAGCAGTATCAGGTCCGGCGGCTACACCTTC

j_gene: TRBJ2-1
d_gene: -
abundance: few
v_gene: TRBV23-1
CDR3aa: CASSQSSGRTYNEQFF
CDR3nt: TGCGCCAGCAGTCAATCCTCGGGCCGGACATACAATGAGCAGTTCTTC

j_gene: TRBJ2-7
d_gene: -
abundance: few
v_gene: TRBV19
CDR3aa: CASSIDGSYEQYF
CDR3nt: TGTGCCAGTAGTATAGACGGCTCCTACGAGCAGTACTTC

j_gene: TRBJ2-1
d_gene: TRBD2
abundance: many
v_gene: TRBV5-1
CDR3aa: CASSLASGRNEQFF
CDR3nt: TGCGCCAGCAGTTTGGCTAGCGGGAGGAATGAGCAGTTCTTC

j_gene: TRBJ2-5
d_gene: -
abundance: many
v_gene: TRBV7-2
CDR3aa: CASSIRLNSQETQYF
CDR3nt: TGTGCCAGCAGCATCCGACTAAACTCCCAAGAGACCCAGTACTTC

j_gene: TRBJ1-2
d_gene: TRBD1
abundance: many
v_gene: TRBV19
CDR3aa: CASTPDRGLNYGYTF
CDR3nt: TGTGCCAGTACCCCGGACAGGGGACTTAACTATGGCTACACCTTC

j_gene: TRBJ1-5
d_gene: -
abundance: many
v_gene: TRBV7-2
CDR3aa: CASSLDSSPVNQPQHF
CDR3nt: TGTGCCAGCAGCTTAGACAGTTCTCCTGTCAATCAGCCCCAGCATTTT

j_gene: TRBJ2-3
d_gene: -
abundance: many
v_gene: TRBV11-2
CDR3aa: CASSSRSGSTDTQYF
CDR3nt: TGTGCCAGCAGCTCCAGGTCGGGAAGCACAGATACGCAGTATTTT

j_gene: TRBJ2-5
d_gene: TRBD2
abundance: many
v_gene: TRBV7-2
CDR3aa: CASSLASSGSRKTQYF
CDR3nt: TGTGCCAGCAGCTTAGCGTCTAGCGGGAGTAGGAAGACCCAGTACTTC

j_gene: TRBJ2-1
d_gene: TRBD1
abundance: many
v_gene: TRBV7-9
CDR3aa: CASSRSGTGLNEQFF
CDR3nt: TGTGCCAGCAGCCGATCCGGGACAGGGCTGAATGAGCAGTTCTTC

j_gene: TRBJ2-3
d_gene: TRBD2
abundance: many
v_gene: TRBV7-2
CDR3aa: CASSLGLAGGRDTQYF
CDR3nt: TGTGCCAGCAGCTTAGGACTAGCGGGAGGTAGAGATACGCAGTATTTT

j_gene: TRBJ2-5
d_gene: -
abundance: -
v_gene: TRBV7-9
CDR3aa: CASSLGPLQETQYF
CDR3nt: TGTGCCAGCAGCCTAGGACCCTTACAAGAGACCCAGTACTTC

j_gene: TRBJ2-5
d_gene: TRBD2
abundance: few
v_gene: TRBV4-3
CDR3aa: CASSQAVGLEGETQYF
CDR3nt: TGCGCCAGCAGCCAAGCGGTGGGACTAGAAGGAGAGACCCAGTACTTC

j_gene: TRBJ1-1
d_gene: -
abundance: many
v_gene: TRBV7-2
CDR3aa: CASSPGRNTEAFF
CDR3nt: TGTGCCAGCAGCCCCGGACGGAACACTGAAGCTTTCTTT

j_gene: TRBJ1-1
d_gene: TRBD1
abundance: many
v_gene: TRBV7-9
CDR3aa: CASSVGTDNTEAFF
CDR3nt: TGTGCCAGCAGCGTCGGGACAGACAACACTGAAGCTTTCTTT

j_gene: TRBJ2-3
d_gene: TRBD2
abundance: many
v_gene: TRBV7-2
CDR3aa: CASSLGSSGTADTQYF
CDR3nt: TGTGCCAGCAGCTTAGGGTCTAGCGGGACGGCAGATACGCAGTATTTT

j_gene: TRBJ1-6
d_gene: TRBD1
abundance: once
v_gene: TRBV7-2
CDR3aa: CASSGTGVPYNSPPHF
CDR3nt: TGTGCCAGCAGCGGGACAGGGGTGCCCTATAATTCACCCCCCCACTTT

j_gene: TRBJ1-6
d_gene: TRBD1
abundance: -
v_gene: TRBV7-2
CDR3aa: CASSLGWGTVGNSPLHF
CDR3nt: TGTGCCAGCAGCTTAGGTTGGGGGACAGTCGGTAATTCACCCCTCCACTTT

j_gene: TRBJ2-3
d_gene: TRBD2
abundance: many
v_gene: TRBV7-2
CDR3aa: CASSLMGGAGGFTDTQYF
CDR3nt: TGTGCCAGCAGCCTTATGGGGGGAGCGGGAGGTTTCACAGATACGCAGTATTTT